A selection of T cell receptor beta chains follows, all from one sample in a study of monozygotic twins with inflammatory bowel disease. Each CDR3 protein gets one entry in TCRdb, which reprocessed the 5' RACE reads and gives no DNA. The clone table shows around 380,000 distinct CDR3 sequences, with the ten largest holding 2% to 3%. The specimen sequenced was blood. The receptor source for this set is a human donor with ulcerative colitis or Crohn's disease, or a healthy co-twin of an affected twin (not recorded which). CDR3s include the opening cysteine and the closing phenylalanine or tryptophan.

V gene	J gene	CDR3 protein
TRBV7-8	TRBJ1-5	CASSLGATWYGPQHF
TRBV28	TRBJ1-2	CASSLGKSNGYTF
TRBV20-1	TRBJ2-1	CSALDPRAYNEQFF
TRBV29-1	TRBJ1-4	CSGHILGGEKLFF
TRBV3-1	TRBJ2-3	CASSHGPSGGTDTQYF
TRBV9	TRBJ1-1	CASSAMNTEAFF
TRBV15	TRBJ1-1	CATSRDRFSEAFF
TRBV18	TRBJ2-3	CASSPLGLRGGGDTQYF
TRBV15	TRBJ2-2	CATGIGANTGELFF
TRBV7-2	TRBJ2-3	CASSLQAGSTDTQYF
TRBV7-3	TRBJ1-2	CASSFTGSRGYTF
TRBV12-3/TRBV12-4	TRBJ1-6	CASTRTDSPLHF
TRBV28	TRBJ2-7	CASRPRAGEGSEQYF
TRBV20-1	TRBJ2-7	CSAKGSSGRASGYEQYF
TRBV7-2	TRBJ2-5	CASSAIAGGQGTQYF
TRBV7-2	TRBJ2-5	CASSLGARQETQYF
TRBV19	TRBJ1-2	CASSIVVGGHLCLGYTF
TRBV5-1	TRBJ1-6	CASRIQGVYSPLHF
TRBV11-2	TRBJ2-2	CASSLWGARTGELFF
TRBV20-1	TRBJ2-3	CSARDGAGSTDTQYF
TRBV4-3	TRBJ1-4	CASSQVRANEKLFF
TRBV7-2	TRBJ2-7	CASSLDWGSSEQYF
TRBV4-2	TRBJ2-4	CASSAPGLAGGLAKNIQYF
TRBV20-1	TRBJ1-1	CSASLPGQLMNTEAFF
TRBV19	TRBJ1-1	CASSVWEGTEAFF
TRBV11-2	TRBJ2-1	CASSLEGISYNEQFF
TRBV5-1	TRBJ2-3	CASSAGTETDTQYF
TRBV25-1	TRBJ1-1	CASRNTDSEAFF
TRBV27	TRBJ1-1	CASTSTGKNTEAFF
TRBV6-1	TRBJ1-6	CASSEVDPSNSPLHF
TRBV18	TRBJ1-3	CASSPPGRTSGNTIYF